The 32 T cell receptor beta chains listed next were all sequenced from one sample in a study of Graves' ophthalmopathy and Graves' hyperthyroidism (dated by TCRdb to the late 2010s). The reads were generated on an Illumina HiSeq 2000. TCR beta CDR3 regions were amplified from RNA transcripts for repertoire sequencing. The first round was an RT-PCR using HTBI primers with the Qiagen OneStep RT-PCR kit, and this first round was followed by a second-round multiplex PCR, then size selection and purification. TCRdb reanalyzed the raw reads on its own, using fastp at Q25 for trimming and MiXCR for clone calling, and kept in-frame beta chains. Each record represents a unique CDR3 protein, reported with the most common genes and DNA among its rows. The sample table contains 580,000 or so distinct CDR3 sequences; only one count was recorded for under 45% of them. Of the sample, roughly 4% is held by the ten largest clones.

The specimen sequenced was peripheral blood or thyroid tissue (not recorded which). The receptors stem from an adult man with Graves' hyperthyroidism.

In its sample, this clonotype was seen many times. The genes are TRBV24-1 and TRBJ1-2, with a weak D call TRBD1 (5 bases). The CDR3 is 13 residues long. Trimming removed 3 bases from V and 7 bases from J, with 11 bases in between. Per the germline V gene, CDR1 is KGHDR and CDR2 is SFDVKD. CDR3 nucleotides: TGTGCCACCAGTGATGAGAGGGGTGTTGGCTACACCTTC. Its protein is CATSDERGVGYTF.

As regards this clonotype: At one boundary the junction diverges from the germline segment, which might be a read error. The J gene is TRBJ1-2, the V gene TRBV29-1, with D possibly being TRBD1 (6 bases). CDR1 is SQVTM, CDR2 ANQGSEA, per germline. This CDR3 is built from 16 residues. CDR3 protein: CSLEGGSTDFNYGYTF. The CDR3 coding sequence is TGCAGCCTTGAGGGGGGTAGCACAGATTTTAACTATGGCTACACCTTC.

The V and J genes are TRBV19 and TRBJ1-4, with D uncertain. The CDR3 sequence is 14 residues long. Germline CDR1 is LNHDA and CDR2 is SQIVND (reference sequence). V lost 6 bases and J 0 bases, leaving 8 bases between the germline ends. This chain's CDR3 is CASRTQSTNEKLFF. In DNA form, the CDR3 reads TGTGCCAGTAGAACACAGTCAACTAATGAAAAACTGTTTTTT.

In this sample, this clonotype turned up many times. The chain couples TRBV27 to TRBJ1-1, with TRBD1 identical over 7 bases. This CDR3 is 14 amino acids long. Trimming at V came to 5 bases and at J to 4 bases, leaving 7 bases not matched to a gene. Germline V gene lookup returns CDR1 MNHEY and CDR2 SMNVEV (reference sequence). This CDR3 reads CASSPRGLGTEAFF. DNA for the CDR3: TGTGCCAGCAGTCCTAGGGGGCTCGGCACTGAAGCTTTCTTT.

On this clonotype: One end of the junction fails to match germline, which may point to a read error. The CDR3, as DNA: TGCGCCAGCAGCCAAGAGCAACAGGGGAGCTACGAGCAGTACTTC. This encodes CASSQEQQGSYEQYF. The chain combines TRBV7-9 with TRBJ2-7; 7 bases agree with TRBD1. The CDR3 has 15 amino acids. The germline V gene has CDR1 SEHNR and CDR2 FQNEAQ (reference sequence).

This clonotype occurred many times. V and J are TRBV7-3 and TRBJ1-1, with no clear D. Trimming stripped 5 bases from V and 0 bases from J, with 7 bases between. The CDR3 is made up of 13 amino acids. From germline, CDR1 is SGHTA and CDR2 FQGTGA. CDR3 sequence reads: CASSPSLNTEAFF. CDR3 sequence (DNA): TGTGCCAGCAGCCCTTCGCTGAACACTGAAGCTTTCTTT.

CDR3 region: CATRGDYSNSPLHF. CDR3 coding DNA: TGTGCCACCAGGGGGGACTACAGCAATTCACCCCTCCACTTT. The chain combines TRBV15 with TRBJ1-6; weak D call: TRBD1 (5 bases). Germline CDR1 and CDR2: LNHNV and YYDKDF (reference sequence). The V and J ends lost 6 bases and 7 bases respectively, with 13 bases between them. The CDR3 length is 14 residues.

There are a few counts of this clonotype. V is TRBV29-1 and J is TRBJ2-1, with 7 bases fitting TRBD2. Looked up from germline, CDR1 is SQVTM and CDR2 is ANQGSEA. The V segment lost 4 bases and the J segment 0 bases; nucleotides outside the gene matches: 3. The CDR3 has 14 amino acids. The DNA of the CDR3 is TGCAGCGTTGGGGGAGGGAGCTCCTACAATGAGCAGTTCTTC. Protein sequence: CSVGGGSSYNEQFF.

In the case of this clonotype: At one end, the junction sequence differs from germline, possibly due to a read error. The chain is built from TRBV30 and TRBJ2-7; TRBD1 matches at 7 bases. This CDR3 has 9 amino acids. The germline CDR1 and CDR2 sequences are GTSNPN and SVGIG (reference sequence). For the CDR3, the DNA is TGTGCCTGGAGGAAGGACAGGTCATTC. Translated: CAWRKDRSF. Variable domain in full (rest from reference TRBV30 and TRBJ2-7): SQTIHQWPATLVQPVGSPLSLECTVEGTSNPNLYWYRQAAGRGLQLLFYSVGIGQISSEVPQNLSASRPQDRQFILSSKKLLLSDSGFYLCAWRKDRSFGPGTRLTVT.

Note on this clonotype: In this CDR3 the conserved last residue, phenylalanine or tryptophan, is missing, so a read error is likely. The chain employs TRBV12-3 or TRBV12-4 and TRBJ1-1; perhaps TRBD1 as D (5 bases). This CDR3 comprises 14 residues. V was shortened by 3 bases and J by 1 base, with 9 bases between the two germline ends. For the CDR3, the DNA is TGTGCCAGCAGTTTGGGCCAGGGGAACACTGAAGCTTTCTTA. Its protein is CASSLGQGNTEAFL.

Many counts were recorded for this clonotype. Written as DNA, the CDR3 is TGTGCCAGCAGCGTAGCGAACAGGGGGTTGGAGACCCAGTACTTC. Its translation: CASSVANRGLETQYF. The chain employs TRBV9 and TRBJ2-5; TRBD1 agrees at 8 bases. In germline, CDR1 is SGDLS, CDR2 YYNGEE. J lost 5 bases, V lost 0 bases, and 6 bases had no gene match. The CDR3 is made up of 15 amino acids.

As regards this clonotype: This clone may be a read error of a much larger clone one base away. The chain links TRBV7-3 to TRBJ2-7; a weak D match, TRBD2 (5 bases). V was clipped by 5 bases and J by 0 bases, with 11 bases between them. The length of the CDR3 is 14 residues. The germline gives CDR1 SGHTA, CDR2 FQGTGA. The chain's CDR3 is CASSVPAASYEQYF. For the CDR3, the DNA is TGTGCCAGCAGCGTACCAGCGGCCTCCTACGAGCAGTACTTC.

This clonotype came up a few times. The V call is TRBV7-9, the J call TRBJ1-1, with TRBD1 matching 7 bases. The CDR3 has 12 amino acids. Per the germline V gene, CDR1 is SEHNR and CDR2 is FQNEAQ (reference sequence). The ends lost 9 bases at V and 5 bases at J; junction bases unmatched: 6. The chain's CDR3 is CASDRDVTEAFF. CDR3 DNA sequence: TGTGCCAGTGACAGGGATGTGACTGAAGCTTTCTTT.

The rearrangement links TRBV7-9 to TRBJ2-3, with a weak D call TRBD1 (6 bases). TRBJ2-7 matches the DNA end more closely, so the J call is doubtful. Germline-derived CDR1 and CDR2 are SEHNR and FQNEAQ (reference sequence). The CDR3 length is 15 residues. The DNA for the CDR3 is TGTGCCAGCAGCTTAAGGGACACAGACACAGATACGCAGTACTTC. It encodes CASSLRDTDTDTQYF.

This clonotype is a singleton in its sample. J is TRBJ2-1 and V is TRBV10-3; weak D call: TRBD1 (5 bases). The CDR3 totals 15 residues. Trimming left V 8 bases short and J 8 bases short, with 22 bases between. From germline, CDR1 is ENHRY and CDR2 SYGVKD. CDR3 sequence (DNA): TGTGCCATCTCCCGAGACAGAAAACCCACGGATGAGCAGTTCTTC. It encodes CAISRDRKPTDEQFF.

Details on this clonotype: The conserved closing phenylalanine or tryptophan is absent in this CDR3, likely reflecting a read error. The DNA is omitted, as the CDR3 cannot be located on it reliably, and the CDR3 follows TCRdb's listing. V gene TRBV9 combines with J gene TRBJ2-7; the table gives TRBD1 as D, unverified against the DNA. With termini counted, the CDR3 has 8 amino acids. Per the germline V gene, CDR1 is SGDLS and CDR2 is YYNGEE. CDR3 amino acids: CASSVLDR.

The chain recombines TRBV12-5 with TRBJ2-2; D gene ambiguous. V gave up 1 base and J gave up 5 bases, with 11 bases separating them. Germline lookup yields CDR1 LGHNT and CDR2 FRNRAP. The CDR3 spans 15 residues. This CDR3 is CASGLDPSWTGELFF. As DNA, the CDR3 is TGTGCTAGTGGTTTGGATCCGTCGTGGACCGGGGAGCTGTTTTTT.

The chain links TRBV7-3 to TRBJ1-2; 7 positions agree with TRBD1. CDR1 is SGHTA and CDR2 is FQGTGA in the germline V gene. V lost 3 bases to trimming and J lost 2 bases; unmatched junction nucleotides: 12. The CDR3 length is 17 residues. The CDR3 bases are TGTGCCAGCAGCTTTATCGCCCGGACAGGAGAAAACTATGGCTACACCTTC. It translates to CASSFIARTGENYGYTF. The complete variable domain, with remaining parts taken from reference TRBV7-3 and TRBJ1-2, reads GAGVSQTPSNKVTEKGKYVELRCDPISGHTALYWYRQSLGQGPEFLIYFQGTGAADDSGLPNDRFFAVRPEGSVSTLKIQRTERGDSAVYLCASSFIARTGENYGYTFGSGTRLTVV.

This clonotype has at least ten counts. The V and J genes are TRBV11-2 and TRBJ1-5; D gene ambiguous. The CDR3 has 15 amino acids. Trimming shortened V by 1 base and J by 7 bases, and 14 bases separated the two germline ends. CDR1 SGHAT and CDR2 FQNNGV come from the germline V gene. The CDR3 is CASSLGDEGLQPQHF. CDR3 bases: TGTGCCAGCAGCTTAGGAGATGAGGGCCTACAGCCCCAGCATTTT. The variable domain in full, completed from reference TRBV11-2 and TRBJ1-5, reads EAGVAQSPRYKIIEKRQSVAFWCNPISGHATLYWYQQILGQGPKLLIQFQNNGVVDDSQLPKDRFSAERLKGVDSTLKIQPAKLEDSAVYLCASSLGDEGLQPQHFGDGTRLSIL.

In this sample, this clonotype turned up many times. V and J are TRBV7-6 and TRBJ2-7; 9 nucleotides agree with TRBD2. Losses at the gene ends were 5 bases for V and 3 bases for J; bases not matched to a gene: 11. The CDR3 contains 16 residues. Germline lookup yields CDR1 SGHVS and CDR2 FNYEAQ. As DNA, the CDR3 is TGTGCCAGCAGCGCCGCAACCCCTAGCGGGAACTACGAGCAGTACTTC. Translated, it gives CASSAATPSGNYEQYF.

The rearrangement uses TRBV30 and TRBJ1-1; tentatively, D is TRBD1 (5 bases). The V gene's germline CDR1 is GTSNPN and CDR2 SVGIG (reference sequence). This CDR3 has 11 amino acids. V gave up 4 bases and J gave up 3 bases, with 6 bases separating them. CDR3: CAWTGYTEAFF. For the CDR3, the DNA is TGTGCCTGGACAGGGTACACTGAAGCTTTCTTT.

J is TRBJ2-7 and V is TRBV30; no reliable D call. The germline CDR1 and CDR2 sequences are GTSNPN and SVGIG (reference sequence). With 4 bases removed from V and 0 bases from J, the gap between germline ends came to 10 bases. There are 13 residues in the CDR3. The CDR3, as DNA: TGTGCCTGGATTCCCGCCAGCTCCTACGAGCAGTACTTC. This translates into CAWIPASSYEQYF. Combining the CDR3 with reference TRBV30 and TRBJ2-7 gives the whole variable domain SQTIHQWPATLVQPVGSPLSLECTVEGTSNPNLYWYRQAAGRGLQLLFYSVGIGQISSEVPQNLSASRPQDRQFILSSKKLLLSDSGFYLCAWIPASSYEQYFGPGTRLTVT.

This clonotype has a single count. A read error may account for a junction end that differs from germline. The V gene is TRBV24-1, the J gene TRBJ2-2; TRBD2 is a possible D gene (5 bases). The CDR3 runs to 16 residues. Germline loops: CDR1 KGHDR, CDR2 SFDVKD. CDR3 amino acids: CATSDYGQSNTGELSW. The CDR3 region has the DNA TGTGCCACCAGTGATTATGGTCAGTCGAACACCGGGGAGCTGTCTTGG.

The CDR3 reads CSASPLAGGAETQYF. The CDR3 DNA sequence: TGCAGTGCTTCACCACTAGCGGGAGGGGCAGAGACCCAGTACTTC. V gene TRBV20-1 combines with J gene TRBJ2-5; 13 positions agree with TRBD2. Germline-derived CDR1 and CDR2 are DFQATT and SNEGSKA (reference sequence). The CDR3 is made up of 15 amino acids. V lost 5 bases to trimming and J lost 4 bases; unmatched junction nucleotides: 7.

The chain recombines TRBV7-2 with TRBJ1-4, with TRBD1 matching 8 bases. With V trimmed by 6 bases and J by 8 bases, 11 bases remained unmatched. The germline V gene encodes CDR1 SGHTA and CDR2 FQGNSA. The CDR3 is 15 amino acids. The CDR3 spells CASSFSDRVNEKLFF. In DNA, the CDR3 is TGTGCCAGCAGTTTTTCGGACAGGGTAAACGAAAAACTGTTTTTT.

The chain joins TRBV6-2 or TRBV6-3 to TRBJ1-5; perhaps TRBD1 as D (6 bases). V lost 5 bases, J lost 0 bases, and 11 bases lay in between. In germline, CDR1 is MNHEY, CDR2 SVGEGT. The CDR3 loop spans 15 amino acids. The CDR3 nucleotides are TGTGCCAGCAGTCCTTACAGGGATAGCAATCAGCCCCAGCATTTT. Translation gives CASSPYRDSNQPQHF.

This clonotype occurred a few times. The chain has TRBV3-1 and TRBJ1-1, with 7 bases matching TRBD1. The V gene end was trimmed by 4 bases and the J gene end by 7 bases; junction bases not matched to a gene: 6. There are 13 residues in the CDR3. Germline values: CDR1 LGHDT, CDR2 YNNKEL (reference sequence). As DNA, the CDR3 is TGTGCCAGCAGCCGACAGGGAGGGTTTGAAGCTTTCTTT. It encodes CASSRQGGFEAFF.

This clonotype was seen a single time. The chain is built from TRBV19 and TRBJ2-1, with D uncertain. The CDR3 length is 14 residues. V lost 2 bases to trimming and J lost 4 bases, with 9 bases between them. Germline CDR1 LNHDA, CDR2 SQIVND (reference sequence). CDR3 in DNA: TGTGCCAGTAGTATAATGGGGTTATACAATGAGCAGTTCTTC. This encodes CASSIMGLYNEQFF.

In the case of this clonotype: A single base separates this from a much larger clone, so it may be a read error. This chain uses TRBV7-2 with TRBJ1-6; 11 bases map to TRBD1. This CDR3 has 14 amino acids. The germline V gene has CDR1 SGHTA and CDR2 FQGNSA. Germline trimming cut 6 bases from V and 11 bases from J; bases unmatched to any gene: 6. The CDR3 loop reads CASSLGTGGPPLHF. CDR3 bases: TGTGCCAGCAGTTTGGGGACAGGGGGTCCACCCCTCCACTTT.

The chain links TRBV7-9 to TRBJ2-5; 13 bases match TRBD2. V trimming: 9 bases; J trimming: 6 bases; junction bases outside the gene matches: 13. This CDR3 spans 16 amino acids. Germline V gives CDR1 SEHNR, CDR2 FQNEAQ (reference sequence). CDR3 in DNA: TGTGCCAGTAGTATAGATCGGACTAGCGGGAGACAGACCCAGTACTTC. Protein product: CASSIDRTSGRQTQYF.

The CDR3 protein is CASSLAGLHF. CDR3 DNA sequence: TGTGCCAGCAGCTTAGCGGGACTCCACTTT. The chain has TRBV7-9 and TRBJ1-6; the D is unclear. CDR1 SEHNR and CDR2 FQNEAQ come from the germline V gene (reference sequence). The CDR3 totals 10 residues. V was clipped by 0 bases and J by 16 bases, with 4 bases between them.

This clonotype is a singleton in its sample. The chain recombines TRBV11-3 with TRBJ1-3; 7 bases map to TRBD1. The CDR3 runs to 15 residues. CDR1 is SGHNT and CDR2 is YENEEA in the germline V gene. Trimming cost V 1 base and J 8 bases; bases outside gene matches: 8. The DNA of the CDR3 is TGTGCCAGCAGCTTAGGCGGGACAGTTGGGTACACCATATATTTT. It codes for CASSLGGTVGYTIYF. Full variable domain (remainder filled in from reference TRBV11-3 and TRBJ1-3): EAGVVQSPRYKIIEKKQPVAFWCNPISGHNTLYWYLQNLGQGPELLIRYENEEAVDDSQLPKDRFSAERLKGVDSTLKIQPAELGDSAVYLCASSLGGTVGYTIYFGEGSWLTVV.